One TCR beta chain is described in this entry. This entry belongs to a study of response to subunit inactivated influenza vaccine. Using its own MiXCR run on the RT-PCR reads, TCRdb lists one record per CDR3 protein. The sample has 450,000 to 700,000 distinct CDR3 sequences; 14% are singletons. CDR3 length equals 14 residues. Germline V lookup: CDR1 SQVTM, CDR2 ANQGSEA. Trimming stripped 6 bases from V and 1 base from J, with 15 bases between. This material consisted of PBMCs from blood, taken 11 to 12 days after vaccination. The receptor comes from a man aged 45-60 years who received an inactivated influenza vaccine. The chain is built from TRBV29-1 and TRBJ1-1; a weak D match, TRBD1 (5 bases). CDR3 in amino acids: CSVLASGANTEAFF. The CDR3 DNA follows: TGCAGCGTGCTGGCCTCCGGGGCGAACACTGAAGCTTTCTTT.